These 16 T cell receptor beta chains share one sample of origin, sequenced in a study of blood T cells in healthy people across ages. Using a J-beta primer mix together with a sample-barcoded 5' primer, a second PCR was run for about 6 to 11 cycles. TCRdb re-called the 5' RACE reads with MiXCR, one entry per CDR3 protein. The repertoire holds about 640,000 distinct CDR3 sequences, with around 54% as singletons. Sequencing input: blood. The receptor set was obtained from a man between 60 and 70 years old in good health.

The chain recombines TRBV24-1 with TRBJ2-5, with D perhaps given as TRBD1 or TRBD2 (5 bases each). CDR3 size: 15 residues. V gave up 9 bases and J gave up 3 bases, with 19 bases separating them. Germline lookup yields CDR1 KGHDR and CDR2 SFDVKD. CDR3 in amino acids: CATSTHDRGEETQYF. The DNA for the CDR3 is TGTGCCACCTCAACTCACGACAGAGGGGAAGAGACCCAGTACTTC.

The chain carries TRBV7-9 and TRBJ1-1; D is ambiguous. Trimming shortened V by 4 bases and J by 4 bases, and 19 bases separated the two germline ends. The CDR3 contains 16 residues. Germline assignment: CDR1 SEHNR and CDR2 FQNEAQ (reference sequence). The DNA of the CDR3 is TGTGCCAGCAGCTCCCGTCTGGGAGGGCGGAGCACTGAAGCTTTCTTT. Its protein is CASSSRLGGRSTEAFF.

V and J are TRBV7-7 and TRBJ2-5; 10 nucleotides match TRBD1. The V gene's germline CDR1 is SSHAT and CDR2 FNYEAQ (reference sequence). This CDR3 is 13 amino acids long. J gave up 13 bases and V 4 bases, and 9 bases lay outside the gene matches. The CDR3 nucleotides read TGTGCCAGCAGCTCCGGGACAGGGGCCCCGTTGTACTTC. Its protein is CASSSGTGAPLYF.

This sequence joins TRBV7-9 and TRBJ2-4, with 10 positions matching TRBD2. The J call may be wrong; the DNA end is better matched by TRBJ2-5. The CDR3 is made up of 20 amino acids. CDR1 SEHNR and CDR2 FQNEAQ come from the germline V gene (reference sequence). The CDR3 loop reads CASSLVASSGGDTIQETQYF. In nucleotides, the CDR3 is TGTGCCAGCAGCTTAGTGGCGTCTAGCGGGGGAGATACTATACAAGAGACCCAGTACTTC.

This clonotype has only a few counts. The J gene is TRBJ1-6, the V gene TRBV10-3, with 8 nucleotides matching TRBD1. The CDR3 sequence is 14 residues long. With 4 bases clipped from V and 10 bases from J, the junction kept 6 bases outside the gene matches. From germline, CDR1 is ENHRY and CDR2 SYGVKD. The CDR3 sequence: CAISGGQGDSPLHF. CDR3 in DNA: TGTGCCATCAGTGGCGGACAGGGAGACTCACCCCTCCACTTT.

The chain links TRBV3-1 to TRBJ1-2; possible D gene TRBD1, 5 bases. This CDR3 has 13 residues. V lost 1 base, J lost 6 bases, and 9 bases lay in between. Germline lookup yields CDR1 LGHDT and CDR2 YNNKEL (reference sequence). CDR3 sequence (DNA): TGTGCCAGCAGCCAAGTGCAGGGTGATGGCTACACCTTC. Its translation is CASSQVQGDGYTF.

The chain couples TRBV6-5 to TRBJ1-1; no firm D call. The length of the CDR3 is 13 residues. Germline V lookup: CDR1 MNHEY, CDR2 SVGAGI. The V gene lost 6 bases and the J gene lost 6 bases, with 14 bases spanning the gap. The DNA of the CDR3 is TGTGCCAGCAGGGCGCAGCCCCGCGCTGAAGCTTTCTTT. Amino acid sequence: CASRAQPRAEAFF.

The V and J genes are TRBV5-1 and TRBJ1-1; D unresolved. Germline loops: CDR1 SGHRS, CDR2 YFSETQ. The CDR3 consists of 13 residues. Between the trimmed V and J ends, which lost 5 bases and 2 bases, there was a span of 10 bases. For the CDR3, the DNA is TGCGCCAGCAGGACCCGCATTAACACTGAAGCTTTCTTT. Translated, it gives CASRTRINTEAFF. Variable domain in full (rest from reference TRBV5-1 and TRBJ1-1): KAGVTQTPRYLIKTRGQQVTLSCSPISGHRSVSWYQQTPGQGLQFLFEYFSETQRNKGNFPGRFSGRQFSNSRSEMNVSTLELGDSALYLCASRTRINTEAFFGQGTRLTVV.

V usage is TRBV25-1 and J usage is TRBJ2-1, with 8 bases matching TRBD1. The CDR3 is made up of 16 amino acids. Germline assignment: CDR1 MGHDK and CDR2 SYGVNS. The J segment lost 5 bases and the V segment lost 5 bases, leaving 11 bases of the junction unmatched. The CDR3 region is CASSRFRDRRHNEQFF. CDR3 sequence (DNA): TGTGCCAGCAGTAGGTTCAGGGACAGGCGACACAATGAGCAGTTCTTC. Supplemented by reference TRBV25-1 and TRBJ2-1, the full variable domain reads EADIYQTPRYLVIGTGKKITLECSQTMGHDKMYWYQQDPGMELHLIHYSYGVNSTEKGDLSSESTVSRIRTEHFPLTLESARPSHTSQYLCASSRFRDRRHNEQFFGPGTRLTVL.

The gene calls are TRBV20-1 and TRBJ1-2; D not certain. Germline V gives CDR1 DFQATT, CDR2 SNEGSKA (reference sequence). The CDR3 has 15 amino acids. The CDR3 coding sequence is TGCAGCGCAAGTGCTAGTGGGAGCTCTAACTATGGCTACACCTTC. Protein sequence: CSASASGSSNYGYTF.

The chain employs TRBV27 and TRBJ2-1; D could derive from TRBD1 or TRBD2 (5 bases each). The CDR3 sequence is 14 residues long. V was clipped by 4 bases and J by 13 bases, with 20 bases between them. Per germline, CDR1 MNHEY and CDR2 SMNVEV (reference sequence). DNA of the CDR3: TGTGCCAGCAGTTGGGGTGGGGGATATGAGACCCAGTTCTTC. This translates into CASSWGGGYETQFF.

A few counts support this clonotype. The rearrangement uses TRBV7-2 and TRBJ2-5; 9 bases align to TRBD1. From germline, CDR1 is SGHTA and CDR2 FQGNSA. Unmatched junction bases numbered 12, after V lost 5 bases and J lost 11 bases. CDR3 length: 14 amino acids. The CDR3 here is CASSAAGTGPKQYF. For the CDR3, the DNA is TGTGCCAGCAGCGCAGCCGGGACAGGGCCGAAGCAGTACTTC.

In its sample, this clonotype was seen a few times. Here the CDR3 reads CASSQDRGIGETQYF. The CDR3 DNA reads TGTGCCAGCAGCCAAGACAGGGGGATAGGAGAGACCCAGTACTTC. The gene calls are TRBV6-2 or TRBV6-3 and TRBJ2-5; 9 bases line up with TRBD1. The V segment lost 6 bases and the J segment 4 bases; nucleotides outside the gene matches: 9. Germline CDR1 and CDR2: MNHEY and SVGEGT. This CDR3 has 15 amino acids.

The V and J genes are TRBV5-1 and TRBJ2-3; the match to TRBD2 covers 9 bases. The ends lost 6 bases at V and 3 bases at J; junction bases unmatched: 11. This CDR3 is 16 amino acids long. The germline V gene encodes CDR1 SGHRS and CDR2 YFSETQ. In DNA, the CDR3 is TGCGCCAGCAAACCGACCGGGACTAGCAGGACAGATACGCAGTATTTT. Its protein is CASKPTGTSRTDTQYF.

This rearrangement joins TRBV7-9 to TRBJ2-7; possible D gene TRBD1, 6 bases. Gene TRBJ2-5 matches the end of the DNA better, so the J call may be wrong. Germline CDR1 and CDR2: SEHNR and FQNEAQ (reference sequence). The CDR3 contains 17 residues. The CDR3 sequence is CASSLRWARDRKETQYF. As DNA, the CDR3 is TGTGCCAGCAGCTTACGGTGGGCCAGAGACAGGAAAGAGACCCAGTACTTC.

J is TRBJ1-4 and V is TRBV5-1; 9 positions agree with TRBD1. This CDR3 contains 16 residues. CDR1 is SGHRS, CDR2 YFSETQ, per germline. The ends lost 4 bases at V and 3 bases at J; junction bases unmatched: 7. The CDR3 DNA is TGCGCCAGCAGCAACACAGGGGGCCAAGCTAATGAAAAACTGTTTTTT. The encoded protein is CASSNTGGQANEKLFF.